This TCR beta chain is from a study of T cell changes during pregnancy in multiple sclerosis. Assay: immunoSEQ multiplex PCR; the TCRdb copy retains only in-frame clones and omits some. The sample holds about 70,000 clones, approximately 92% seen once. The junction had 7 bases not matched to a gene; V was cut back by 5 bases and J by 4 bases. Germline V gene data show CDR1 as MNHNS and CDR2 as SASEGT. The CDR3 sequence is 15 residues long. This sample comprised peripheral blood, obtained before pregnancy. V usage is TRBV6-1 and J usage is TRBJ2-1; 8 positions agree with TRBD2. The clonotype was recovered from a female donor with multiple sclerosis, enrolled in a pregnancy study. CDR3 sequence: CASSSGGAGYNEQFF. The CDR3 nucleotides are TGTGCCAGCAGTTCGGGAGGGGCTGGTTACAATGAGCAGTTCTTC.